This T cell receptor beta chain was recorded in a study of blood T cell repertoires in COVID-19. As handled by the study authors: Amplification with reference gene primers provided the estimates of nucleated cell counts. Measured with immunoSEQ multiplex PCR; TCRdb has only the in-frame clones, and not every one. V, J and clone size derive from that table, while D and trimming were established from the DNA sequence. The sample carries a few hundred thousand clones, about nine tenths recorded once. This CDR3 comprises 19 residues. Sequencing used peripheral blood. The chain links TRBV21-1 to TRBJ2-2; the table names TRBD1, a call not compared with the DNA. TRBV21-1 is tagged as a pseudogene. This receptor was taken from a young adult with COVID-19, enrolled during active disease. CDR3 loop: CASSNFGSGQQGDTGELFF. CDR3 bases: TGTGCCAGCAGCAACTTCGGTAGCGGACAACAGGGGGACACCGGGGAGCTGTTTTTT.